These 16 T cell receptor beta chains came from one sample sequenced in a study of vaccination effects on CD4 cells after COVID-19. Clones were read by immunoSEQ multiplex PCR, and TCRdb kept only the in-frame ones, dropping some. The data hold roughly 48,000 clones, with more than 65% observed a single time. Subsequent to a culture period of roughly 11 days, CD4+ T cells were isolated. What these receptors recognize is not known. Sequencing was performed on CD4+ T cells from PBMCs cultured without peptide, taken before COVID-19 vaccination. The receptors shown here come from a human donor who received a COVID-19 vaccine.

This chain links TRBV5-1 with TRBJ2-2, with TRBD2 identical over 9 bases. Germline loops: CDR1 SGHRS, CDR2 YFSETQ. The CDR3 covers 15 residues. V gave up 3 bases and J gave up 3 bases; unmatched junction bases: 3. The CDR3 nucleotides are TGCGCCAGCAGCTCGGGACTAGCCGACACCGGGGAGCTGTTTTTT. This translates into CASSSGLADTGELFF.

The chain joins TRBV18 to TRBJ1-5; D might be TRBD1 (5 bases). This CDR3 has 14 residues. CDR1 KGHSH and CDR2 LQKENI come from the germline V gene. V lost 2 bases and J 7 bases, leaving 12 bases between the germline ends. The DNA for the CDR3 is TGTGCCAGCTCACCAGAGGGGCCCTCCCAGCCCCAGCATTTT. It codes for CASSPEGPSQPQHF.

This clone was seen only a few times. This chain joins TRBV20-1 and TRBJ2-1; D call uncertain. The CDR3 runs 11 residues. Between the trimmed V and J ends, which lost 6 bases and 9 bases, there was a span of 12 bases. Germline V gene lookup returns CDR1 DFQATT and CDR2 SNEGSKA (reference sequence). CDR3 sequence (DNA): TGCAGTGCCGCCCCGACCGGTGAGCAGTTCTTC. Its protein product is CSAAPTGEQFF.

V is TRBV6-5 and J is TRBJ1-4, with D maybe TRBD1 (5 bases). Looked up from germline, CDR1 is MNHEY and CDR2 is SVGAGI. V dropped 7 bases and J dropped 5 bases, with 14 bases sitting between them. The length of the CDR3 is 14 residues. The CDR3 DNA reads as TGTGCCAGCAACCCGGGGGGATTAAATGAAAAACTGTTTTTT. Protein product: CASNPGGLNEKLFF.

The V and J genes are TRBV6-2 or TRBV6-3 and TRBJ1-5; D gene unclear. V was trimmed by 5 bases and J by 4 bases, leaving 21 bases between them. Germline V gives CDR1 MNHEY, CDR2 SVGEGT. The CDR3 is 17 residues long. This chain's CDR3 is CASSDALDGRLNQPQHF. The CDR3 coding sequence is TGTGCCAGCAGTGACGCCCTTGACGGGAGATTAAATCAGCCCCAGCATTTT.

This chain joins TRBV6-5 and TRBJ2-3; D is undetermined. There are 15 residues in the CDR3. Per the germline V gene, CDR1 is MNHEY and CDR2 is SVGAGI. With 4 bases removed from V and 2 bases from J, the gap between germline ends came to 13 bases. The CDR3, as DNA: TGTGCCAGCAGTTCCCCTTACCGCCACACAGATACGCAGTATTTT. Amino acids: CASSSPYRHTDTQYF.

This clone was counted a few times. The gene calls are TRBV10-3 and TRBJ2-7; 10 bases fit TRBD1. The CDR3 is 13 amino acids. From germline, CDR1 is ENHRY and CDR2 SYGVKD. The ends lost 6 bases at V and 5 bases at J; junction bases unmatched: 4. In DNA form, the CDR3 reads TGTGCCATCAGCGGGGACAGGGGCCACGAGCAGTACTTC. Translation: CAISGDRGHEQYF.

The DNA for the CDR3 is TGTGCCAGAAGCACCAGTGGGAATGAGCAGTTCTTC. Its translation is CARSTSGNEQFF. The chain carries TRBV5-3 and TRBJ2-1; D is unclear. TRBV5-3 is an open reading frame, and its role is uncertain. This CDR3 has 12 amino acids. Trimming pared 4 bases from V and 7 bases from J, leaving 9 bases between.

The chain has TRBV30 and TRBJ1-2; 8 bases match TRBD1. Losses at the gene ends were 3 bases for V and 5 bases for J; bases not matched to a gene: 14. CDR1 is GTSNPN, CDR2 SVGIG, per germline (reference sequence). The CDR3 covers 16 residues. In nucleotides, the CDR3 is TGTGCCTGGAGGGAGAGGTCCCCAGGGGGCGGGTATGGCTACACCTTC. Residues: CAWRERSPGGGYGYTF.

J is TRBJ1-2 and V is TRBV3-1 (or the pseudogene TRBV3-2); 8 bases are shared with TRBD1. CDR1 and CDR2 (germline): LGHDT, YNNKEL (reference sequence). The CDR3 is 20 residues long. V gave up 1 base and J gave up 7 bases; unmatched junction bases: 23. The DNA of the CDR3 is TGTGCCAGCAGCCAAGGGTTCGGGTCGAGGACAGGGACATTTAAGGGTGGCTACACCTTC. This gives the protein CASSQGFGSRTGTFKGGYTF.

V gene TRBV27 combines with J gene TRBJ2-7, with D possibly being TRBD2 (6 bases). Deletions cut 5 bases from V and 3 bases from J, with 14 bases between. Looked up from germline, CDR1 is MNHEY and CDR2 is SMNVEV (reference sequence). The CDR3 contains 14 residues. The CDR3 is CASSRFMGGYEQYF. The DNA of the CDR3 is TGTGCCAGCAGTAGATTTATGGGGGGCTACGAGCAGTACTTC.

This clone was found a few times. The rearrangement uses TRBV3-1 (or the pseudogene TRBV3-2) and TRBJ2-7; D may be TRBD2 (6 bases). Trimming left V 2 bases short and J 7 bases short, with 21 bases between. This CDR3 has 16 residues. Looked up from germline, CDR1 is LGHDT and CDR2 is YNNKEL (reference sequence). CDR3 DNA sequence: TGTGCCAGCAGCCAAAAAGGGGTCGGAGGGGCAGGTGAGCAGTACTTC. It is translated as CASSQKGVGGAGEQYF.

The CDR3 loop reads CASSLPPYTQYF. The CDR3 DNA sequence: TGTGCCAGCAGCTTACCTCCGTATACGCAGTATTTT. V and J are TRBV7-2 and TRBJ2-3; no clear D. Trimming stripped 2 bases from V and 7 bases from J, with 7 bases between. Germline V CDR1 and CDR2: SGHTA, FQGNSA. CDR3 length: 12 residues.

The V call is TRBV6-6, the J call TRBJ1-1; D remains ambiguous. The ends were cut back, 0 bases at V and 7 bases at J, with 6 bases in the middle. CDR1 is MNHNY and CDR2 is SVGAGI in the germline V gene (reference sequence). CDR3 size: 12 residues. CDR3 residues: CASSYSVGEAFF. The CDR3 bases are TGTGCCAGCAGTTACTCGGTCGGTGAAGCTTTCTTT.

The chain joins TRBV5-6 to TRBJ1-1; a weak D match, TRBD1 (5 bases). CDR3 length: 14 residues. Germline V gene lookup returns CDR1 SGHDT and CDR2 YYEEEE. Trimming shortened V by 0 bases and J by 1 base, and 7 bases separated the two germline ends. Here the CDR3 reads CASSLAGGNTEAFF. The CDR3 DNA reads as TGTGCCAGCAGCTTGGCGGGGGGGAACACTGAAGCTTTCTTT.

This sequence joins TRBV7-2 and TRBJ2-7, with D unclear. V was clipped by 5 bases and J by 3 bases, with 5 bases between them. The CDR3 totals 11 residues. Germline V gives CDR1 SGHTA, CDR2 FQGNSA. CDR3 sequence (DNA): TGTGCCAGCAGCGATTACTACGAGCAGTACTTC. This encodes CASSDYYEQYF. The full variable domain, in which reference TRBV7-2 and TRBJ2-7 provide the parts outside the CDR3, is GAGVSQSPSNKVTEKGKDVELRCDPISGHTALYWYRQSLGQGLEFLIYFQGNSAPDKSGLPSDRFSAERTGGSVSTLTIQRTQQEDSAVYLCASSDYYEQYFGPGTRLTVT.